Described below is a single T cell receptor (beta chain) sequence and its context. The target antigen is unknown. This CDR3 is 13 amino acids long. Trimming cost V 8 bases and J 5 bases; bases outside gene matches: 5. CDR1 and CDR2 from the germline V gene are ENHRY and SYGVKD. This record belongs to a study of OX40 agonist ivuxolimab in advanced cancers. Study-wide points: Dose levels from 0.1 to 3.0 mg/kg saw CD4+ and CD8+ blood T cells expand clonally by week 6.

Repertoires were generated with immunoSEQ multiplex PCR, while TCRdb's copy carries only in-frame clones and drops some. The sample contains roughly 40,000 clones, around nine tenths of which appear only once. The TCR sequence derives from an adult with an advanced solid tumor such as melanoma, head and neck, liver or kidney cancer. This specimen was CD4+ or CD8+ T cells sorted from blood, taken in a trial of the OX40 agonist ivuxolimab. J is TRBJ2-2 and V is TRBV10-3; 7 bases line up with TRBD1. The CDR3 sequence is CAIGSRGTGELFF. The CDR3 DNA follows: TGTGCCATCGGAAGCAGGGGGACCGGGGAGCTGTTTTTT.